Each of the 6 T cell receptor beta chains below was sequenced from the same sample in a study of monozygotic twins with inflammatory bowel disease. Reprocessing the 5' RACE reads, TCRdb reports a single entry for every CDR3 protein and omits DNA. Here the sample table reports more than 350,000 distinct CDR3 sequences. The material sequenced was blood. The source is a human donor with ulcerative colitis or Crohn's disease, or a healthy co-twin of an affected twin (not recorded which).

V and J are TRBV18 and TRBJ2-5. Germline V lookup: CDR1 KGHSH, CDR2 LQKENI. The CDR3 consists of 15 residues. CDR3 sequence: CASSRSSNTQETQYF.

The CDR3 loop is CASSTGTGFTDTQYF. The gene calls are TRBV18 and TRBJ2-3; TCRdb's D call, TRBD1, is unchecked because there is no DNA. Looked up from germline, CDR1 is KGHSH and CDR2 is LQKENI. The CDR3 has 15 residues.

J is TRBJ1-4 and V is TRBV29-1; TCRdb proposes TRBD1, but this gene call is untestable without DNA. Germline V gene sequence: CDR1 SQVTM, CDR2 ANQGSEA. This CDR3 contains 12 residues. The CDR3 loop reads CSVGRANEKLFF.

The chain links TRBV20-1 to TRBJ2-3; without DNA, the TCRdb call of TRBD1 cannot be checked. Germline CDR1 reads DFQATT; CDR2 reads SNEGSKA (reference sequence). The CDR3 has 15 amino acids. The CDR3 sequence: CSAGKPTGGRHTQYF.

CDR3 in amino acids: CASSHTSGERNEQFF. The chain carries TRBV3-1 and TRBJ2-1; TCRdb calls TRBD2, which cannot be checked without DNA. CDR3 length: 15 residues. The V gene's germline CDR1 is LGHDT and CDR2 YNNKEL (reference sequence).

The V call is TRBV6-2 or TRBV6-3, the J call TRBJ2-1; there is no DNA to check the TCRdb D call of TRBD1. Germline lookup yields CDR1 MNHEY and CDR2 SVGEGT. This CDR3 contains 14 residues. The CDR3 sequence: CASSPGTGSNEQFF.